In its sample, the clone carrying this TCR beta chain was seen many times. Its antigen remains unidentified. Time point indicated: persistent/refractory GD, antithyroid drugs over 5 years with positive TRAb. From RNA extracted from PBMCs, the TCR library was made. Doctors identified Graves' disease using the American Thyroid Association guidelines. This sample was taken from a study of regulatory T cells in long-lasting Graves disease. About the study: Those with persistent Graves' disease had received antithyroid drugs for over 5 years with positive TSH receptor antibodies.

Regarding the study as a whole: More public clonotypes were shared by persistent patients (about 3,000) than by new patients (about 1,000). Newly diagnosed disease favored TRBV20-1 and TRBJ2-1 over persistent disease.

The CDR3 totals 13 residues. Trimming pared 2 bases from V and 2 bases from J, leaving 7 bases between. Germline lookup yields CDR1 WSHSY and CDR2 SAAADI. Arm-PCR of CDR3 regions and iRepertoire HTBI primers were used to build TCR beta libraries. Using its own MiXCR run on the multiplex PCR reads, TCRdb lists one record per CDR3 protein. This sample yields roughly 400,000 distinct CDR3 sequences, of which less than 25% are seen a single time; around 20% belongs to the top ten. The J gene is TRBJ2-7, the V gene TRBV10-2; no definite D call. The sequencing used peripheral blood mononuclear cells (PBMCs), collected when the disease was refractory, from a patient treated with antithyroid drugs. The receptor was isolated from a female donor with Graves disease. CDR3 sequence reads: CASSELGTYEQYF. The CDR3, as DNA: TGCGCCAGCAGTGAGCTCGGAACCTACGAGCAGTACTTC.